The 9 T cell receptor beta chains in this list originate from one sample, sequenced in a study of T cells in Graves' hyperthyroidism and ophthalmopathy (dated by TCRdb to between 2018 and 2021). The receptor library was made with multiplex PCR. This sample was sequenced with an Illumina HiSeq 2000. The TCR beta CDR3 regions were amplified from the RNA transcripts. The first round of RT-PCR for the TCR CDR3 was performed with the HTBI primer set and the Qiagen OneStep RT-PCR kit. The public reads were reanalyzed by TCRdb: fastp trimming at Q25, MiXCR alignment, in-frame beta chains only. When rows share a CDR3 protein, they turn into one entry using the most common DNA and genes. The sample yields a few hundred thousand distinct CDR3 sequences; roughly 46% were counted once. Around 7.7% of the sample rests with the top ten. The sequenced sample consisted of peripheral blood or thyroid tissue (not recorded which). Receptor source: a woman aged 18-29 years with Graves' hyperthyroidism.

The V gene is TRBV6-1, the J gene TRBJ1-4, with D possibly TRBD1 on 5 matching bases. This CDR3 contains 13 residues. The germline V and J ends were trimmed by 6 bases and 8 bases, with 13 bases remaining between them. The germline V gene encodes CDR1 MNHNS and CDR2 SASEGT. The CDR3 sequence is CASSRDGEEKLFF. The CDR3 DNA reads as TGTGCCAGCAGCCGGGACGGGGAAGAAAAACTGTTTTTT.

Ten or more counts support this clonotype. In nucleotides, the CDR3 is TGTGCCAGCAGTCGAGACACCTTACTGTACACTGAAGCTTTCTTT. This codes for CASSRDTLLYTEAFF. The V and J genes are TRBV12-3 or TRBV12-4 and TRBJ1-1; D gene ambiguous. The CDR3 is 15 residues long. V shed 5 bases and J shed 3 bases, with 16 bases lying between them.

The chain uses TRBV12-3 or TRBV12-4 and TRBJ1-6, with 9 bases identical to TRBD1. The V gene end was trimmed by 6 bases and the J gene end by 7 bases; junction bases not matched to a gene: 4. This CDR3 has 14 residues. CDR3 coding DNA: TGTGCCAGCAGAAACAGGGGGCAAAATTCACCCCTCCACTTT. Translation gives CASRNRGQNSPLHF.

This clonotype was observed at least ten times. This chain links TRBV10-1 with TRBJ2-7; D may be TRBD2 (5 bases). Germline loops: CDR1 WNHNN, CDR2 SYGVQD (reference sequence). The CDR3 totals 13 residues. Trimming removed 6 bases at V and 5 bases at J, with 14 bases between. The CDR3 bases are TGCGCCAGCAGCGAACGAGGGAACCACGAGCAGTACTTC. Its protein product is CASSERGNHEQYF.

This clonotype was seen ten or more times. Written as DNA, the CDR3 is TGTGCCAGCAGCGTAGGAAGGGTAGCGGGAGACGAGCAGTACTTC. Translated: CASSVGRVAGDEQYF. The V gene is TRBV9, the J gene TRBJ2-7; TRBD2 agrees at 9 bases. With 0 bases clipped from V and 5 bases from J, the junction kept 6 bases outside the gene matches. This CDR3 is built from 15 residues. Germline loops: CDR1 SGDLS, CDR2 YYNGEE.

For this clonotype: A read error may account for a junction end that differs from germline. V usage is TRBV7-2 and J usage is TRBJ2-6; D not certain. This CDR3 spans 10 amino acids. The germline CDR1 and CDR2 sequences are SGHTA and FQGNSA. The CDR3 loop is CASSLGVRTF. Written as DNA, the CDR3 is TGTGCCAGCAGCTTAGGAGTCCGGACTTTC.

Regarding this clonotype: A much larger clone lies a single base off, so this may be a read error. The chain joins TRBV6-2 or TRBV6-3 to TRBJ1-2; no reliable D call. Looked up from germline, CDR1 is MNHEY and CDR2 is SVGEGT. V lost 7 bases, J lost 4 bases, and 10 bases lay in between. This CDR3 contains 12 residues. The chain's CDR3 is CASMRAVYGYTF. DNA for the CDR3: TGTGCCAGCATGAGGGCAGTCTATGGCTACACCTTC.

This chain connects TRBV29-1 to TRBJ1-5, with 8 bases lining up with TRBD1. CDR1 is SQVTM, CDR2 ANQGSEA, per germline. V shed 5 bases, J shed 4 bases, and the junction held 10 bases outside the gene matches. The CDR3 loop spans 15 amino acids. The CDR3 sequence: CSVRAGQGLNQPQHF. CDR3 nucleotides: TGCAGCGTTAGGGCAGGACAGGGACTAAATCAGCCCCAGCATTTT.

For this clonotype: A much bigger clone sits one base away, suggesting this may be a read error. This sequence joins TRBV30 and TRBJ1-1; D is unresolved. This CDR3 is built from 13 residues. Germline CDR1 GTSNPN, CDR2 SVGIG (reference sequence). The V end was cut by 4 bases, the J end by 3 bases, with 12 bases between. DNA for the CDR3: TGTGCCTGGACGGGCGGAATGTACACTGAAGCTTTCTTT. Translated, it gives CAWTGGMYTEAFF. The whole variable domain, filled in from reference TRBV30 and TRBJ1-1, reads SQTIHQWPATLVQPVGSPLSLECTVEGTSNPNLYWYRQAAGRGLQLLFYSVGIGQISSEVPQNLSASRPQDRQFILSSKKLLLSDSGFYLCAWTGGMYTEAFFGQGTRLTVV.